This is a list of T cell receptor beta chains from one sample in a study of T-cell memory formation after mild COVID-19. TCRdb fed the 5' RACE reads into MiXCR, producing one record per CDR3 protein. This table holds about 440,000 distinct CDR3 sequences, 20% found once. Sequenced input: PBMCs or a T cell subset sorted from them (not recorded which). These receptor sequences come from an adult woman who had mild COVID-19 (a few samples of this study predate the infection). Cell type and time point are not known. CDR3s include the opening cysteine and the closing phenylalanine or tryptophan. The D gene is left open where the match is weak. A row's size may be missing; if present it is once, few, many or a size class.

TRBJ1-5	few	15	TRBV7-9	TRBD1	CASSLETGVGQPQHF	TGTGCCAGCAGCTTGGAGACAGGGGTTGGACAGCCCCAGCATTTT
TRBJ2-1	NA	15	TRBV3-1	NA	CASSLPWGSHNEQFF	TGTGCCAGCAGCCTCCCCTGGGGTAGCCACAATGAGCAGTTCTTC
TRBJ2-7	few	14	TRBV12-3/TRBV12-4	NA	CASSLTNKFYEQYF	TGTGCCAGCAGTTTAACAAACAAGTTCTACGAGCAGTACTTC
TRBJ2-7	NA	12	TRBV29-1	NA	CSVTQGTYEQYF	TGCAGCGTGACGCAGGGGACCTACGAGCAGTACTTC
TRBJ2-5	few	18	TRBV7-9	TRBD1	CASSASTWDSPYQETQYF	TGTGCCAGCAGCGCGTCCACATGGGACAGCCCGTACCAAGAGACCCAGTACTTC
TRBJ2-7	few	17	TRBV6-6	TRBD2	CASIPGASGRHGYEQYF	TGTGCCAGCATCCCTGGGGCTAGCGGGAGACATGGCTACGAGCAGTACTTC
TRBJ2-5	many	11	TRBV29-1	NA	CSASLGETQYF	TGCAGCGCTTCTCTGGGGGAGACCCAGTACTTC
TRBJ2-7	NA	14	TRBV15	NA	CATSRALGGYEQYF	TGTGCCACCAGCAGAGCCCTGGGAGGCTACGAGCAGTACTTC
TRBJ1-3	few	15	TRBV20-1	NA	CSARVGGQVGNTIYF	TGCAGTGCTAGAGTAGGGGGGCAGGTGGGAAACACCATATATTTT
TRBJ1-2	NA	15	TRBV14	NA	CASSPHRLANYGYTF	TGTGCCAGCAGCCCCCACAGGTTAGCTAACTATGGCTACACCTTC
TRBJ1-5	NA	17	TRBV19	TRBD1	CASSTRTGAVSNQPQHF	TGTGCCAGTAGTACCCGGACAGGGGCGGTAAGCAATCAGCCCCAGCATTTT
TRBJ2-2	NA	17	TRBV19	NA	CASSISPEFLNTGELFF	TGTGCCAGTAGTATCTCGCCGGAGTTCTTGAACACCGGGGAGCTGTTTTTT
TRBJ2-7	many	12	TRBV12-3/TRBV12-4	NA	CASSLLDYEQYF	TGTGCCAGCAGTTTACTCGACTACGAGCAGTACTTC
TRBJ2-1	NA	17	TRBV20-1	TRBD2	CSARGGLAAIYYNEQFF	TGCAGTGCTAGAGGGGGACTAGCGGCTATATACTACAATGAGCAGTTCTTC
TRBJ1-2	many	14	TRBV20-1	TRBD1	CSARPWTGSYGYTF	TGCAGTGCTAGACCCTGGACAGGAAGCTATGGCTACACCTTC
TRBJ2-3	few	13	TRBV30	NA	CAWSLEGADTQYF	TGTGCCTGGAGTCTTGAGGGGGCAGATACGCAGTATTTT
TRBJ2-1	NA	13	TRBV5-1	NA	CASSDPISNEQFF	TGCGCCAGCAGTGACCCAATATCCAATGAGCAGTTCTTC
TRBJ1-6	NA	13	TRBV5-1	NA	CASSAGGNSPLHF	TGCGCCAGCAGTGCAGGAGGGAATTCACCCCTCCACTTT
TRBJ1-1	NA	13	TRBV12-3/TRBV12-4	NA	CASSLGGGEEAFF	TGTGCCAGCAGTTTAGGGGGAGGTGAGGAAGCTTTCTTT
TRBJ2-3	NA	17	TRBV11-2	TRBD1	CASSPFRQGWGTDTQYF	TGTGCCAGCAGCCCTTTTCGACAGGGATGGGGCACAGATACGCAGTATTTT
TRBJ2-3	few	15	TRBV7-2	NA	CASSLPSLSADTQYF	TGTGCCAGCAGCTTACCTAGCCTCTCCGCAGATACGCAGTATTTT
TRBJ1-2	few	12	TRBV6-5	NA	CASSNTRGGYTF	TGTGCCAGCAGTAATACACGAGGTGGCTACACCTTC
TRBJ2-7	many	16	TRBV5-1	TRBD2	CASSLVAGASSYEQYF	TGCGCCAGCAGCTTGGTAGCGGGGGCGAGCTCCTACGAGCAGTACTTC
TRBJ2-7	few	15	TRBV6-5	TRBD1	CASSNSGTGHHEQYF	TGTGCCAGCAGTAATTCCGGGACAGGGCACCACGAGCAGTACTTC
TRBJ2-2	NA	17	TRBV3-1	NA	CASSLRRGLSITGELFF	TGTGCCAGCAGCCTTCGTAGGGGACTCTCTATTACCGGGGAGCTGTTTTTT
TRBJ1-1	many	12	TRBV30	NA	CAGRFVAGPAFF	TGTGCCGGTCGGTTCGTCGCGGGCCCCGCTTTCTTT
TRBJ1-6	NA	15	TRBV7-9	TRBD1	CASSIPGQNNSPLHF	TGTGCCAGCAGCATACCGGGACAGAATAATTCACCCCTCCACTTT
TRBJ2-5	NA	18	TRBV7-3	TRBD2	CASSSRGAGGPYGETQYF	TGTGCCAGCAGCTCCAGGGGTGCGGGAGGGCCGTATGGTGAGACCCAGTACTTC
TRBJ1-1	NA	14	TRBV30	NA	CAWSFGTPNTEAFF	TGTGCCTGGAGTTTCGGGACACCGAACACTGAAGCTTTCTTT
TRBJ2-1	few	14	TRBV7-6	TRBD1	CASGEQGAGNEQFF	TGTGCCAGCGGGGAACAGGGGGCGGGCAATGAGCAGTTCTTC
TRBJ1-3	few	13	TRBV29-1	NA	CSVSETSGNTIYF	TGCAGCGTTTCGGAAACCTCTGGAAACACCATATATTTT
TRBJ1-1	few	17	TRBV4-2	NA	CASSQDPREGMNTEAFF	TGTGCCAGCAGCCAAGATCCCAGGGAAGGCATGAACACTGAAGCTTTCTTT
TRBJ1-4	NA	14	TRBV5-4	NA	CASSLRQVDEKLFF	TGTGCCAGCAGCTTGCGGCAGGTCGACGAAAAACTGTTTTTT
TRBJ1-5	few	14	TRBV9	NA	CASSVGGYNQPQHF	TGTGCCAGCAGCGTAGGGGGATACAATCAGCCCCAGCATTTT
TRBJ2-3	once	17	TRBV24-1	TRBD1	CATSDWSPGGGTDTQYF	TGTGCCACCAGTGATTGGTCCCCAGGGGGAGGCACAGATACGCAGTATTTT
TRBJ1-2	NA	11	TRBV7-9	NA	CASSTTYGYTF	TGTGCCAGCAGTACTACCTATGGCTACACCTTC
TRBJ2-7	few	12	TRBV29-1	TRBD1	CSPCRTGVEQYF	TGCAGCCCCTGCAGGACAGGGGTCGAGCAGTACTTC
TRBJ2-1	many	15	TRBV3-1	NA	CASSQAGSSYNEQFF	TGTGCCAGCAGCCAAGCGGGAAGCTCCTACAATGAGCAGTTCTTC
TRBJ1-2	NA	16	TRBV6-6	TRBD1	CASSLTGTGEFYGYTF	TGTGCCAGCAGTTTAACCGGGACAGGAGAATTCTATGGCTACACCTTC
TRBJ2-7	few	14	TRBV10-3	TRBD1	CAISRDRLSYEQYF	TGTGCCATCAGTAGGGACAGGCTCTCCTACGAGCAGTACTTC
TRBJ1-4	few	15	TRBV6-6	NA	CASSTSGPSNEKLFF	TGTGCCAGCAGTACCTCGGGACCCAGTAATGAAAAACTGTTTTTT
TRBJ2-1	NA	14	TRBV28	NA	CASSPWSSYNEQFF	TGTGCCAGCAGTCCTTGGAGCTCCTACAATGAGCAGTTCTTC
TRBJ2-6	NA	17	TRBV19	TRBD1	CASMGTGKISGANVLTF	TGTGCCAGTATGGGGACAGGGAAAATCTCTGGGGCCAACGTCCTGACTTTC